This T cell receptor beta chain appears in the sequencing data of a study of monozygotic twins with inflammatory bowel disease. Study observations and caveats: Patients with IBD had less TCRbeta diversity (inverse Simpson) than their healthy co-twins. The data gave no support to a single strong IBD-associated signal or clonotype.

Remarks on this clonotype: The antigen remains undetermined.

Nested PCRs of about 17 and 10 cycles, two in total, were run on TCRalpha and TCRbeta cDNA. TCRdb reanalyzed the 5' RACE reads and collapses them to one entry per CDR3 protein, without DNA. Found here are approximately 210,000 distinct CDR3 sequences; the top ten clones hold under 8.5%. The TCR originated in a human donor with ulcerative colitis or Crohn's disease, or a healthy co-twin of an affected twin (not recorded which). Sequencing was done on a sample of blood.

CDR3 region: CASGRLAGGPTDTQYF. This rearrangement joins TRBV2 to TRBJ2-3; the TCRdb call, TRBD2, lacks DNA for checking. This CDR3 region has 16 residues. The germline gives CDR1 SNHLY, CDR2 FYNNEI.